The 18 T cell receptor beta chains below all came from one sample that was sequenced in a study of early T cells in non-severe SARS-CoV-2 infection. TCRdb re-called the 5' RACE reads with MiXCR, one entry per CDR3 protein. The sample contains 40,000 to 60,000 distinct CDR3 sequences, less than 7.5% of which appear only once. The sample here was whole blood, taken at baseline. The receptors stem from an adult who was a healthcare worker with PCR-confirmed SARS-CoV-2 infection or an uninfected control (not recorded which).

This clonotype came up many times. The chain combines TRBV6-1 with TRBJ1-5; D remains ambiguous. The ends were cut back, 2 bases at V and 4 bases at J, with 12 bases in the middle. The CDR3 sequence is 15 residues long. The germline gives CDR1 MNHNS, CDR2 SASEGT. The CDR3 spells CASSESIETNQPQHF. The DNA for the CDR3 is TGTGCCAGCAGTGAAAGTATCGAGACAAATCAGCCCCAGCATTTT.

This clonotype has at least ten counts. The rearrangement uses TRBV5-5 and TRBJ2-7; D uncertain. Trimming removed 0 bases from V and 6 bases from J, with 13 bases in between. The CDR3 extends over 14 amino acids. Per germline, CDR1 SGHKS and CDR2 YYEKEE (reference sequence). This chain's CDR3 is CASSLEGFAFEQYF. The CDR3 nucleotides read TGTGCCAGCAGCTTGGAAGGGTTCGCTTTCGAGCAGTACTTC. Using reference TRBV5-5 and TRBJ2-7 for the parts outside the CDR3, the full variable domain is DAGVTQSPTHLIKTRGQQVTLRCSPISGHKSVSWYQQVLGQGPQFIFQYYEKEERGRGNFPDRFSARQFPNYSSELNVNALLLGDSALYLCASSLEGFAFEQYFGPGTRLTVT.

This clonotype came up a few times. Here the CDR3 DNA reads TGTGCCAGCTCACCTGACTACAATGAGCAGTTCTTC. This encodes CASSPDYNEQFF. This rearrangement joins TRBV18 to TRBJ2-1; D unresolved. V was cut by 3 bases and J by 3 bases, with 3 bases left in between. The CDR3 has 12 residues. The V gene's germline CDR1 is KGHSH and CDR2 LQKENI. Full variable domain (remainder filled in from reference TRBV18 and TRBJ2-1): NAGVMQNPRHLVRRRGQEARLRCSPMKGHSHVYWYRQLPEEGLKFMVYLQKENIIDESGMPKERFSAEFPKEGPSILRIQQVVRGDSAAYFCASSPDYNEQFFGPGTRLTVL.

This sequence joins TRBV30 and TRBJ1-2; 8 bases map to TRBD1. With V trimmed by 0 bases and J by 1 base, 4 bases remained unmatched. Germline-derived CDR1 and CDR2 are GTSNPN and SVGIG (reference sequence). The CDR3 has 15 amino acids. The CDR3 loop is CAWSVQDRGNYGYTF. For the CDR3, the DNA is TGTGCCTGGAGTGTACAAGACAGGGGTAACTATGGCTACACCTTC. The full variable domain, rest sourced from reference TRBV30 and TRBJ1-2, is SQTIHQWPATLVQPVGSPLSLECTVEGTSNPNLYWYRQAAGRGLQLLFYSVGIGQISSEVPQNLSASRPQDRQFILSSKKLLLSDSGFYLCAWSVQDRGNYGYTFGSGTRLTVV.

This clonotype was picked up many times. The chain joins TRBV19 to TRBJ2-2; 8 bases are a match to TRBD1. The V gene end was trimmed by 6 bases and the J gene end by 5 bases; junction bases not matched to a gene: 8. The CDR3 is made up of 15 amino acids. Germline CDR1 is LNHDA and CDR2 is SQIVND (reference sequence). CDR3 sequence (DNA): TGTGCCAGTAGCCCGGACAGGGTTGGAACCGGGGAGCTGTTTTTT. This codes for CASSPDRVGTGELFF.

A word on this clonotype: The junction departs from the called germline gene at one end, perhaps through a read error. The chain links TRBV24-1 to TRBJ2-1, with unresolved D. CDR1 KGHDR and CDR2 SFDVKD come from the germline V gene. The CDR3 has 14 residues. The CDR3 nucleotides read TGTGTCACCAGTGATCAGACTTCCTACAATGAGCAGTTCTTC. It translates to CVTSDQTSYNEQFF.

There are many counts of this clonotype. The chain combines TRBV18 with TRBJ2-1; TRBD1 agrees at 9 bases. The length of the CDR3 is 14 residues. With 5 bases clipped from V and 6 bases from J, the junction kept 5 bases outside the gene matches. Germline V lookup: CDR1 KGHSH, CDR2 LQKENI. The CDR3 DNA reads TGTGCCAGCTCAGGACAGGGGCCCAGCAATGAGCAGTTCTTC. Translation gives CASSGQGPSNEQFF.

This clonotype was seen many times. This chain connects TRBV9 to TRBJ2-5; tentative D call: TRBD1 (6 bases). Germline CDR1 and CDR2: SGDLS and YYNGEE. Deletions cut 4 bases from V and 5 bases from J, with 18 bases between. The CDR3 runs to 15 residues. The CDR3 region is CASSPSTGPHETQYF. CDR3 bases: TGTGCCAGCAGCCCGTCGACAGGACCTCATGAGACCCAGTACTTC.

This clonotype was counted ten times or more. The CDR3 DNA follows: TGTGCCAGCTCACTCGTAGAGACGGTGAACACTGAAGCTTTCTTT. Translating it yields CASSLVETVNTEAFF. This sequence joins TRBV18 and TRBJ1-1, with D uncertain. V was shortened by 4 bases and J by 0 bases, with 12 bases between the two germline ends. CDR3 length: 15 residues. Germline V CDR1 and CDR2: KGHSH, LQKENI.

This clonotype has just a few counts. V gene TRBV20-1 combines with J gene TRBJ2-1; the D gene is possibly TRBD1 (5 bases). The CDR3 has 16 amino acids. Germline loops: CDR1 DFQATT, CDR2 SNEGSKA (reference sequence). Trimming stripped 0 bases from V and 3 bases from J, with 15 bases between. The CDR3 spells CSARDLRAGYYNEQFF. In DNA form, the CDR3 reads TGCAGTGCTAGAGATCTTAGGGCAGGGTACTACAATGAGCAGTTCTTC.

This clonotype was seen at least ten times. V and J are TRBV18 and TRBJ1-5, with D uncertain. The V gene lost 5 bases and the J gene lost 0 bases, with 5 bases spanning the gap. From germline, CDR1 is KGHSH and CDR2 LQKENI. CDR3 length: 13 residues. CDR3 in DNA: TGTGCCAGCTCAACCTCTAGCAATCAGCCCCAGCATTTT. Its translation is CASSTSSNQPQHF.

The chain combines TRBV2 with TRBJ2-3, with D tentatively TRBD2 (5 bases). This CDR3 has 16 residues. The germline V and J ends were trimmed by 10 bases and 2 bases, with 22 bases remaining between them. CDR1 is SNHLY, CDR2 FYNNEI, per germline. CDR3: CATLALLAQYTDTQYF. CDR3 bases: TGTGCCACCCTGGCCCTTCTAGCCCAATACACAGATACGCAGTATTTT.

At least ten counts were recorded for this clonotype. The chain combines TRBV20-1 with TRBJ1-2, with 7 bases fitting TRBD1. CDR1 DFQATT and CDR2 SNEGSKA come from the germline V gene (reference sequence). V trimming: 0 bases; J trimming: 6 bases; junction bases outside the gene matches: 4. This CDR3 has 13 amino acids. CDR3 in DNA: TGCAGTGCTAGAGATTTAACAGGGGATGGCTACACCTTC. It translates to CSARDLTGDGYTF.

This clonotype came up a few times. The gene calls are TRBV6-2 or TRBV6-3 and TRBJ1-5; D is unresolved. Trimming left V 0 bases short and J 4 bases short, with 7 bases between. The CDR3 runs 14 residues. Germline V gene sequence: CDR1 MNHEY, CDR2 SVGEGT. CDR3 loop: CASSYSTINQPQHF. The CDR3 DNA sequence: TGTGCCAGCAGTTACTCGACGATAAATCAGCCCCAGCATTTT.

This clonotype has only a few counts. V usage is TRBV29-1 and J usage is TRBJ1-5; TRBD1 agrees at 7 bases. CDR1 and CDR2 from the germline V gene are SQVTM and ANQGSEA. The CDR3 runs 14 residues. The trim removed 4 bases at V and 4 bases at J, leaving 7 bases unmatched. This CDR3 reads CSVVPGGRNQPQHF. In nucleotides, the CDR3 is TGCAGCGTTGTCCCAGGGGGTCGGAATCAGCCCCAGCATTTT.

This clonotype was counted many times. The chain is built from TRBV15 and TRBJ1-6; 9 nucleotides agree with TRBD1. The CDR3 is made up of 19 amino acids. V was pared by 3 bases and J by 0 bases, with 9 bases of the junction left unmatched. Germline CDR1 LNHNV, CDR2 YYDKDF (reference sequence). This CDR3 is CATSSHRTGASSYNSPLHF. CDR3 coding DNA: TGTGCCACCAGCAGCCACAGGACAGGGGCGAGCTCCTATAATTCACCCCTCCACTTT.

The chain combines TRBV5-4 with TRBJ1-3; 10 bases are shared with TRBD1. This CDR3 contains 14 residues. Germline CDR1 SGHNT, CDR2 YYREEE (reference sequence). J lost 6 bases, V lost 4 bases, and 4 bases had no gene match. CDR3 in DNA: TGTGCCAGCAGCGGACAGGGGGATTTAAACACCATATATTTT. This translates into CASSGQGDLNTIYF.

This clonotype was observed at least ten times. The J gene is TRBJ1-1, the V gene TRBV6-6; perhaps TRBD1 as D (6 bases). Germline V lookup: CDR1 MNHNY, CDR2 SVGAGI (reference sequence). This CDR3 comprises 14 residues. Trimming removed 6 bases from V and 1 base from J, with 12 bases in between. The CDR3 loop reads CASSPAGENTEAFF. The CDR3 DNA reads as TGTGCCAGCAGCCCTGCAGGGGAGAACACTGAAGCTTTCTTT.